The present T cell receptor beta chain was sequenced within a study of vaccination and CD4 T cells after COVID-19. Details on this clonotype: Its antigen is as yet unknown.

Researchers used the Oncomine TCR Beta short-read assay to sequence DNA from cultured CD4+ T cells. TCRdb reanalysed the PCR reads using MiXCR and keeps one entry per CDR3 protein. Of more than 20,000 distinct CDR3 sequences listed, approximately 60% were seen once; the top ten hold around 3.8%. Stated treatment: 10-day PBMC culture with coronavirus spike peptide pools or control peptides (ViraFEST assay). Sequenced input: CD4+ T cells from blood, cultured in vitro. The source is a human donor who had recovered from COVID-19.

The CDR3 is CASRARGQGFGQPQHF. DNA of the CDR3: TGTGCCAGCAGGGCCCGGGGACAGGGATTTGGTCAGCCCCAGCATTTT. The rearrangement links TRBV6-1 to TRBJ1-5; 9 nucleotides match TRBD1. The V gene's germline CDR1 is MNHNS and CDR2 SASEGT. V lost 6 bases, J lost 6 bases, and 12 bases stayed unmatched. CDR3 length equals 16 residues.